This T cell receptor (beta chain) is drawn from a study of T cell clonality in common variable immunodeficiency. General study points: Common variable immunodeficiency TCR beta sequences reportedly had fewer deletions and N-nucleotide insertions. TCRbeta clonality was increased in CVID versus healthy controls.

The germline V and J ends were trimmed by 1 base and 4 bases, with 10 bases remaining between them. Germline CDR1 and CDR2: SNHLY and FYNNEI. The CDR3 loop spans 14 amino acids. Equal genomic DNA amounts from CVID and control samples were sequenced. Using immunoSEQ multiplex PCR, the repertoire was profiled, and TCRdb retains in-frame clones only, with some absent. Captured here are roughly 25,000 clones, none seen once; the top ten comprise 20% to 25%. The table lists this clone with a few counts. The antigen is unknown. The sequenced fragment ends 3 residues before the CDR3 boundary, so the rest is inferred from the germline J gene.

The sample consisted of peripheral blood mononuclear cells. The J gene is TRBJ2-5, the V gene TRBV2, with D unclear. This clonotype originated in a human donor with common variable immunodeficiency. The part of the CDR3 DNA that was read is TGTGCCAGCAGTGAAGGAAGGTCTGTAGAGACC. This gives the protein CASSEGRSVET. In full, the CDR3 reads CASSEGRSVETQYF.